This T cell receptor beta chain was obtained from a study of T-cell memory formation after mild COVID-19. Broader study findings: Most CD4+ clones that shrank were in CM and EM, while CD8+ ones turned up in EMRA.

Germline V CDR1 and CDR2: DFQATT, SNEGSKA (reference sequence). The CDR3 runs 13 residues. Trimming stripped 4 bases from V and 2 bases from J, with 8 bases between. Libraries for TCRalpha and TCRbeta carried sample barcodes and unique molecular identifiers via 5'RACE. TCRdb re-called the 5' RACE reads with MiXCR, one entry per CDR3 protein. The table has roughly 150,000 distinct CDR3 sequences, under 15% seen once. About this clonotype itself: Its cognate antigen is unknown.

Sequenced: PBMCs or a T cell subset sorted from them (not recorded which). The rearrangement joins TRBV20-1 to TRBJ2-2; tentatively, D is TRBD1 (6 bases). The sequence was obtained from a man aged 18 to 29 who had mild COVID-19 (a few samples of this study predate the infection). Cell type and time point are not known. The CDR3 sequence: CSAKGGNTGELFF. CDR3 DNA: TGCAGTGCTAAAGGGGGAAACACCGGGGAGCTGTTTTTT.